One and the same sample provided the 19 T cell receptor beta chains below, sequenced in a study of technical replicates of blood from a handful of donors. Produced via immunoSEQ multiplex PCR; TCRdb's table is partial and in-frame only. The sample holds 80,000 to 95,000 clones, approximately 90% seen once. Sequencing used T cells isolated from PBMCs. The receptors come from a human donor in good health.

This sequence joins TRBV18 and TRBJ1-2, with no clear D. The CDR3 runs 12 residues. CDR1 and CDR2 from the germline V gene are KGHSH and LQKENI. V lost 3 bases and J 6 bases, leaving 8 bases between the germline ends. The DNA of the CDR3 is TGTGCCAGCTCACCGGTCGTAGATGGCTACACCTTC. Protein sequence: CASSPVVDGYTF.

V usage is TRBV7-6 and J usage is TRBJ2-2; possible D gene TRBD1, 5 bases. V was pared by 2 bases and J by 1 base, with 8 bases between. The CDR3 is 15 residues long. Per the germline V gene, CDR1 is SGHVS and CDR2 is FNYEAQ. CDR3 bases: TGTGCCAGCAGCTTAAGGGGTTTGAACACCGGGGAGCTGTTTTTT. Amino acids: CASSLRGLNTGELFF.

The CDR3 region is CASKTERRTEAFF. CDR3 bases: TGTGCCAGCAAGACCGAGAGGCGCACTGAAGCTTTCTTT. The gene calls are TRBV7-9 and TRBJ1-1; D unclear. Germline assignment: CDR1 SEHNR and CDR2 FQNEAQ (reference sequence). Trimming shortened V by 7 bases and J by 4 bases, and 13 bases separated the two germline ends. This CDR3 is built from 13 residues.

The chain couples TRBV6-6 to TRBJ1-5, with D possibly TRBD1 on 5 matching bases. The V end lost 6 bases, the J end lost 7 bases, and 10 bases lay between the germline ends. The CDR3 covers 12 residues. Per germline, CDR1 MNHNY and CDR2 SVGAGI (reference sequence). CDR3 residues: CASRRDRQPQHF. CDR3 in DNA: TGTGCCAGCAGGCGGGACCGCCAGCCCCAGCATTTT.

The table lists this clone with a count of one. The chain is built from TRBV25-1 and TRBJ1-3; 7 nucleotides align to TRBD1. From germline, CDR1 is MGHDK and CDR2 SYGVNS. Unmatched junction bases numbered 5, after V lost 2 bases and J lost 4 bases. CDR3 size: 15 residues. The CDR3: CASSERQDRGNTIYF. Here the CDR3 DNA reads TGTGCCAGCAGTGAAAGACAGGACAGGGGAAACACCATATATTTT.

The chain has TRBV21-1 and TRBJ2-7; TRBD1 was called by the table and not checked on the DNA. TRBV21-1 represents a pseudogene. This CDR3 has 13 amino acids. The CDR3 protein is CASSLGRAREQYF. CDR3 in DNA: TGTGCCAGCAGCCTGGGCAGGGCGAGAGAGCAGTACTTC.

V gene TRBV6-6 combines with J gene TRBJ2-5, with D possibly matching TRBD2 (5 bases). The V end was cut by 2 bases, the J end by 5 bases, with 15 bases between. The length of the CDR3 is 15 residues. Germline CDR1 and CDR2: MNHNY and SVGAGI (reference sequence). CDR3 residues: CASSYPSRGEETQYF. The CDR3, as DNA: TGTGCCAGCAGTTACCCGTCGCGTGGGGAGGAGACCCAGTACTTC.

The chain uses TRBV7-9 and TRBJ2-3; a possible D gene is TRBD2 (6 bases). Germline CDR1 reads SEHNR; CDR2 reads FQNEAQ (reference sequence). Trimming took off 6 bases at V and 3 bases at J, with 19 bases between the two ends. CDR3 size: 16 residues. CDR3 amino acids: CASRRRGGLSTDTQYF. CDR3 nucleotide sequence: TGTGCCAGCAGGCGAAGAGGAGGGCTTAGTACAGATACGCAGTATTTT.

The CDR3 DNA is TGTGCCAGCAGCTTCACAGGGTCGAACACCGGGGAGCTGTTTTTT. It specifies CASSFTGSNTGELFF. This chain uses TRBV5-6 with TRBJ2-2; perhaps TRBD1 as D (6 bases). CDR3 length equals 15 residues. Trimming cost V 2 bases and J 0 bases, with 8 bases left between them. Germline values: CDR1 SGHDT, CDR2 YYEEEE. Based on the CDR3 plus reference TRBV5-6 and TRBJ2-2, the full variable domain is DAGVTQSPTHLIKTRGQQVTLRCSPKSGHDTVSWYQQALGQGPQFIFQYYEEEERQRGNFPDRFSGHQFPNYSSELNVNALLLGDSALYLCASSFTGSNTGELFFGEGSRLTVL.

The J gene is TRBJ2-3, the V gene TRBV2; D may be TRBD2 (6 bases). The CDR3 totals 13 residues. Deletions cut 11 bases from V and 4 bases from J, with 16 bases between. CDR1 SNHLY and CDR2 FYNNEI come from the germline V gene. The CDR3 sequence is CADGRLEADTQYF. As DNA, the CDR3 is TGTGCCGATGGACGACTAGAGGCAGATACGCAGTATTTT.

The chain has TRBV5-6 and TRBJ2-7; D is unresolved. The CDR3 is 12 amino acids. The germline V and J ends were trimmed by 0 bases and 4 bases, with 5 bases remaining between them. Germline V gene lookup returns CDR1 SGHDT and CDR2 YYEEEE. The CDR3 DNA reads TGTGCCAGCAGCTTGGCGTTTTACGAGCAGTACTTC. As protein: CASSLAFYEQYF.

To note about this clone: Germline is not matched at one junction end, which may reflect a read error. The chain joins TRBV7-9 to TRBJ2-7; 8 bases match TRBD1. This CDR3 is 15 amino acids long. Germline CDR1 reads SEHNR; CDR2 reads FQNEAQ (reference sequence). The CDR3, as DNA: TGTGCCAGCACCTTAGGACAGGGAGAAGGGATCGAGCAGTACTTC. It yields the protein CASTLGQGEGIEQYF.

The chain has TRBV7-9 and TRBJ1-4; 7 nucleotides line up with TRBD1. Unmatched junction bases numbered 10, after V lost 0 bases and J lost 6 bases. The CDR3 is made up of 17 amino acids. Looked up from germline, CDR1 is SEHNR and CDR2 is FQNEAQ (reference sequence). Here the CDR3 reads CASSLARVRGKDEKLFF. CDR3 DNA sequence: TGTGCCAGCAGCTTAGCGCGTGTCAGGGGGAAAGATGAAAAACTGTTTTTT.

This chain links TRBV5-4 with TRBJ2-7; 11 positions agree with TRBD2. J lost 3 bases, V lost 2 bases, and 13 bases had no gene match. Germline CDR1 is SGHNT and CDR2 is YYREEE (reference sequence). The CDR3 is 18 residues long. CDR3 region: CASSLSFRLAGGGYEQYF. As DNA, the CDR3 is TGTGCCAGCAGCTTAAGTTTTCGGCTAGCGGGAGGTGGCTACGAGCAGTACTTC.

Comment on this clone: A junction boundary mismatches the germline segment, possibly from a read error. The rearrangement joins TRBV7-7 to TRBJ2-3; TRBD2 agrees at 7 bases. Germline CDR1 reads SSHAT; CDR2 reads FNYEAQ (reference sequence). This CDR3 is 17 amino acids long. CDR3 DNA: TGTGCTAGCAGAGGCAGGGAGGGGATAACACACACAGATACGCAGTATTTT. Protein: CASRGREGITHTDTQYF.

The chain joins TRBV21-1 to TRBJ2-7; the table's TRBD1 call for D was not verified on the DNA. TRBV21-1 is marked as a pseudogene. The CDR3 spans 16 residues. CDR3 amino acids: CASSISIRGKGLEQYF. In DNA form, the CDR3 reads TGTGCCAGCAGCATTAGTATTAGGGGGAAGGGGCTCGAGCAGTACTTC.

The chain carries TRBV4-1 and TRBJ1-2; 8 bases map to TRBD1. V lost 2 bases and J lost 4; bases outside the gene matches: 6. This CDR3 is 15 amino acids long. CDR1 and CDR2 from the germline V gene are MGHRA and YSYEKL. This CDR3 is CASSQTTGGTYGYTF. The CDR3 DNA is TGCGCCAGCAGCCAAACTACAGGGGGTACCTATGGCTACACCTTC.

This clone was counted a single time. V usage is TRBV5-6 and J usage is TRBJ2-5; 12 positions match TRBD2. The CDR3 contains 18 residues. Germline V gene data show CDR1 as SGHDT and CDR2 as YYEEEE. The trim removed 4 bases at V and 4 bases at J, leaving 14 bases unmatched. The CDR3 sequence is CASSPRVLLAGGGETQYF. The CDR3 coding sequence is TGTGCCAGCAGCCCCAGAGTACTCCTAGCGGGGGGGGGAGAGACCCAGTACTTC.

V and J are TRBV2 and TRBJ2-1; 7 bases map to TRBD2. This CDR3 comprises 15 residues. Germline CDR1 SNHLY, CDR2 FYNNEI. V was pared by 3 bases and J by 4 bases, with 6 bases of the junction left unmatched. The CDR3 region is CASSDWGGRYNEQFF. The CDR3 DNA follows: TGTGCCAGCAGTGACTGGGGGGGTAGGTACAATGAGCAGTTCTTC.